These T cell receptor beta chains were read from a single sample in a study of T cell responses to AZD1222 COVID-19 vaccine. The data were produced by immunoSEQ multiplex PCR, yet TCRdb's version contains in-frame clones alone and is incomplete. The sample shows approximately 140,000 clones, around 90% of them seen only once. The sequencing here drew on peripheral blood, taken on day 0 of AZD1222 vaccination. These receptor sequences come from an adult in good health. Both conserved end residues are part of each CDR3. Each record gives: clone size, V gene, J gene, D gene, CDR3 DNA, CDR3 protein. D genes are given only for firm matches. Rows may omit the clone size; those that give it use once, few, many or a size class.

once,TRBV4-1,TRBJ2-3,TRBD2,TGCGCCAGCAGCCCGGGACTAGGATACCCAGATACGCAGTATTTT,CASSPGLGYPDTQYF
-,TRBV5-6,TRBJ1-2,-,TGTGCCAGCAGCCTGATCGATTCGGAGGGCTACACCTTC,CASSLIDSEGYTF
-,TRBV5-4,TRBJ2-3,-,TGTGCCAGCAGCAGGGACAACACAGATACGCAGTATTTT,CASSRDNTDTQYF
-,TRBV28,TRBJ1-4,-,TGTGCCAGCAGTCCGGGAGGACTTGCAACTAATGAAAAACTGTTTTTT,CASSPGGLATNEKLFF
-,TRBV15,TRBJ1-3,-,TGTGCCACCAGCAGGGCAGGGAACTCTGGAAACACCATATATTTT,CATSRAGNSGNTIYF
-,TRBV12-3/TRBV12-4,TRBJ2-2,-,TGTGCCAGCAGAACCAGGGAGGCCGGGGAGCTGTTTTTT,CASRTREAGELFF
-,TRBV27,TRBJ2-1,TRBD2,TGTGCCAGCAGTTTTGGGACTAGCGGGAGCGATGAGCAGTTCTTC,CASSFGTSGSDEQFF
-,TRBV27,TRBJ2-1,TRBD1,TGTGCCAGCATGCCGGGACAGTATTCCTACAATGAGCAGTTCTTC,CASMPGQYSYNEQFF
-,TRBV19,TRBJ1-1,-,TGTGCCAGTCAGAGCCTCCTCGTGAACACTGAAGCTTTCTTT,CASQSLLVNTEAFF
once,TRBV7-2,TRBJ2-3,-,TGTGCCAGCAGCTCCCCCGGGACCCTCGGGGCTACGCAGTATTTT,CASSSPGTLGATQYF
many,TRBV20-1,TRBJ1-5,TRBD1,TGCAGTGCTAGTGAAGGACAGGGCTATCAGCCCCAGCATTTT,CSASEGQGYQPQHF
-,TRBV7-6,TRBJ2-2,-,TGTGCCAGCAGCTTACAGGGGGGGAACACCGGGGAGCTGTTTTTT,CASSLQGGNTGELFF
few,TRBV29-1,TRBJ1-4,-,TGCAGCGTTGAGGCAGGGGTGGGTGAAAAACTGTTTTTT,CSVEAGVGEKLFF
-,TRBV7-2,TRBJ2-1,-,TGTGCCAGCAGCTTAGTTAGGGACTCTCCGGACGCCGAGTTCTTC,CASSLVRDSPDAEFF
-,TRBV11-3,TRBJ2-1,-,TGTGCCAGCAGCCTCCGGGCTCGCGATGAGCAGTTCTTC,CASSLRARDEQFF
-,TRBV29-1,TRBJ2-2,-,TGCAGCGGACTTGGGACTGGCAAAGGGGAGCTGTTTTTT,CSGLGTGKGELFF
-,TRBV19,TRBJ2-2,TRBD1,TGTGCCAGTCGCCCCGGGACAGGGGGCGCCTGGGCCGGGGAGCTGTTTTTT,CASRPGTGGAWAGELFF
-,TRBV18,TRBJ2-7,-,TGTGCCAGCTCACAGATTTCAGGGTACGGGGAAACCTACGAGCAGTACTTC,CASSQISGYGETYEQYF
-,TRBV21-1,TRBJ1-5,-,TGTGCCAGCAGACCTGGGGTGAGCCAGCCCCAGCATTTT,CASRPGVSQPQHF
-,TRBV18,TRBJ1-5,-,TGTGCCAGCTCACCACCAAACGGTCAGCCCCAGCATTTT,CASSPPNGQPQHF
once,TRBV6-6,TRBJ1-5,-,TGTGCCAGCAGACGTACAGTGAATAGCAATCAGCCCCAGCATTTT,CASRRTVNSNQPQHF
-,TRBV2,TRBJ2-7,-,TGTGCCAGCAGGCCCTACTCGTACGAGCAGTACTTC,CASRPYSYEQYF
-,TRBV19,TRBJ1-1,TRBD1,TGTGCCAGTTCCTCAACCGGGACAGGGGACTTTAACCCCGGTGAAGCTTTCTTT,CASSSTGTGDFNPGEAFF
-,TRBV11-1,TRBJ1-1,-,TGTGCCAGCAGCTCCTGGGTGAACACTGAAGCTTTCTTT,CASSSWVNTEAFF
once,TRBV29-1,TRBJ1-2,-,TGCAGCGTTGACTCGGCAGACAACTATGGCTACACCTTC,CSVDSADNYGYTF
-,TRBV27,TRBJ2-7,-,TGTGCCAGCAGGGGGGGCCTTAGCTCCTACGAGCAGTACTTC,CASRGGLSSYEQYF
few,TRBV5-1,TRBJ2-1,TRBD1,TGCGCCAGCAGCTTGGGGACAGGGGCGGATGAGCAGTTCTTC,CASSLGTGADEQFF
-,TRBV4-2,TRBJ1-4,TRBD1,TGTGCCAGCAGCCCGAGACAGGGGAATAGGGAAAAACTGTTTTTT,CASSPRQGNREKLFF
-,TRBV5-1,TRBJ1-3,-,TGCGCCAGCAGCCCCGACAGGAAGCCTGGAAACACCATATATTTT,CASSPDRKPGNTIYF
-,TRBV12-3/TRBV12-4,TRBJ1-2,-,TGTGCCAGCAGTTTCGGCGATCATGGCTACACCTTC,CASSFGDHGYTF
-,TRBV28,TRBJ2-4,-,TGTGCCAGCAGATCAGAAGCTAACATTCAGTACTTC,CASRSEANIQYF
-,TRBV7-2,TRBJ1-4,TRBD1,TGTGCCAGCAGCCTTATTACGGGACAGAGTGAAAAACTGTTTTTT,CASSLITGQSEKLFF
-,TRBV28,TRBJ1-1,-,TGTGCCAGCAGTTTAACGGGGGGCGTCGGGCAAGCTTTCTTT,CASSLTGGVGQAFF
-,TRBV5-1,TRBJ1-2,-,TGCGCCAGCAGCTTGGATGGGGACTATGGCTACACCTTC,CASSLDGDYGYTF
-,TRBV30,TRBJ1-2,-,TGTGCCTGGAGTGTAGGAGCTAACTATGGCTACACCTTC,CAWSVGANYGYTF
-,TRBV5-1,TRBJ1-2,TRBD1,TGCGCCAGCAGCCCCCAGGGGGTGAACTATGGCTACACCTTC,CASSPQGVNYGYTF
-,TRBV11-2,TRBJ1-1,TRBD1,TGTGCCAGCAGGGGACAGCAGAACACTGAAGCTTTCTTT,CASRGQQNTEAFF
-,TRBV21-1,TRBJ1-2,-,TGTGCCAGCAGCAAAAGGAAGGGACTCGGCTACACCTTC,CASSKRKGLGYTF
-,TRBV7-2,TRBJ1-1,-,TGTGCCAGCAGCTTCCGGACAAGACATGAAGCTTTCTTT,CASSFRTRHEAFF
-,TRBV2,TRBJ2-1,TRBD2,TGTGCCAGCAGTAGTAGCGGGGGACTCCTATACAATGAGCAGTTCTTC,CASSSSGGLLYNEQFF
-,TRBV9,TRBJ1-2,-,TGTGCCAGCAGCGCCCAACATTCGGGTGGAGGGGGCTACACCTTC,CASSAQHSGGGGYTF
-,TRBV23-1,TRBJ1-2,TRBD1,TGCGCCAGCAGTCGGACAGGGCGCCACTCTTATGGCTACACCTTC,CASSRTGRHSYGYTF
-,TRBV4-1,TRBJ1-4,-,TGCGCCAGCAGCCGCCGACAGAGGGATGAAAAACTGTTTTTT,CASSRRQRDEKLFF
once,TRBV5-1,TRBJ1-2,TRBD1,TGCGCCAGCAGCTTGGTAGGGGGCAGGTTAACAAAGAACTATGGCTACACCTTC,CASSLVGGRLTKNYGYTF
-,TRBV15,TRBJ1-1,-,TGTGCCACCAGCAGAGATCGGGGGGTCACTGAAGCTTTCTTT,CATSRDRGVTEAFF
-,TRBV18,TRBJ2-1,TRBD1,TGTGCCAGCTCCCAGGGAGACAGGGAAGGCAATGAGCAGTTCTTC,CASSQGDREGNEQFF
-,TRBV2,TRBJ2-3,TRBD2,TGTGCCAGCAGTGCCTACAGTGCGGGAGACACAGATACGCAGTATTTT,CASSAYSAGDTDTQYF
-,TRBV6-2/TRBV6-3,TRBJ1-5,-,TGTGCCAGCAGTTTGAATAGCAATCAGCCCCAGCATTTT,CASSLNSNQPQHF
-,TRBV28,TRBJ1-5,TRBD1,TGTGCCAGCAGTTTATGGTCCTGGGGACAGGGAAGCAATCAGCCCCAGCATTTT,CASSLWSWGQGSNQPQHF
-,TRBV9,TRBJ2-1,TRBD2,TGTGCCAGCAGCGCGACTAGCGGGAGTGTAGGAGAGCAGTTCTTC,CASSATSGSVGEQFF
-,TRBV5-5,TRBJ1-6,TRBD1,TGTGCCAGCAGCTTGGTCGGCAGGGGGACTAATAATTCACCCCTCCACTTT,CASSLVGRGTNNSPLHF
-,TRBV4-3,TRBJ1-1,-,TGCGCCAGCAGCCAGGCACAGGAGTACTCCACTGAAGCTTTCTTT,CASSQAQEYSTEAFF
once,TRBV30,TRBJ1-4,-,TGTGCCTGGAGTGTAGTAGGGTTGGTTGCAACTAATGAAAAACTGTTTTTT,CAWSVVGLVATNEKLFF